This is a list of T cell receptor beta chains from one sample in a study of T cells after yellow fever vaccination. TCRdb fed the 5' RACE reads into MiXCR, producing one record per CDR3 protein. The sample includes around 350,000 distinct CDR3 sequences, around 6.4% of them seen just once. The specimen was PBMCs, collected 5 days after the yellow fever booster vaccination. These receptors were obtained from a man in his thirties or forties who received the YFV17D yellow fever vaccine. CDR3s include the opening cysteine and the closing phenylalanine or tryptophan. Fields, in order: V gene, CDR3 protein.

v_call: TRBV20-1; cdr3_aa: CSAAGLTDTRYF
v_call: TRBV5-1; cdr3_aa: CASSWLHGETQYF
v_call: TRBV6-4; cdr3_aa: CASSETLAGTQYF
v_call: TRBV5-1; cdr3_aa: CASSLGGGGGSGNTIYF
v_call: TRBV14; cdr3_aa: CASSRGAGVFYEQYF
v_call: TRBV5-4; cdr3_aa: CASSLYGGDTQYF
v_call: TRBV5-1; cdr3_aa: CASSRGQVQETQYF
v_call: TRBV7-2; cdr3_aa: CASSPGGRLSHTQFF
v_call: TRBV11-2; cdr3_aa: CASSLGAKNIQYF
v_call: TRBV20-1; cdr3_aa: CSARPGDMPLAAYEQYF
v_call: TRBV6-2/TRBV6-3; cdr3_aa: CASSGTTRSTGELFF
v_call: TRBV7-2; cdr3_aa: CASSLTRDSANTGELFF
v_call: TRBV5-1; cdr3_aa: CASSSPLAGETQYF
v_call: TRBV7-2; cdr3_aa: CASSKYSDTQYF
v_call: TRBV5-5; cdr3_aa: CASSRDRGTEAFF
v_call: TRBV7-8; cdr3_aa: CASSPRQGGEQYF
v_call: TRBV28; cdr3_aa: CASTLLSRDTQYF
v_call: TRBV24-1; cdr3_aa: CATSESGSGEAFF
v_call: TRBV29-1; cdr3_aa: CSVKLAGSSDTQYF
v_call: TRBV5-1; cdr3_aa: CASSGRDRARNEQFF
v_call: TRBV18; cdr3_aa: CASSLDSFMNTEAFF
v_call: TRBV20-1; cdr3_aa: CSARGAQVTAGQPQHF
v_call: TRBV6-4; cdr3_aa: CASSDGKRSEQFF